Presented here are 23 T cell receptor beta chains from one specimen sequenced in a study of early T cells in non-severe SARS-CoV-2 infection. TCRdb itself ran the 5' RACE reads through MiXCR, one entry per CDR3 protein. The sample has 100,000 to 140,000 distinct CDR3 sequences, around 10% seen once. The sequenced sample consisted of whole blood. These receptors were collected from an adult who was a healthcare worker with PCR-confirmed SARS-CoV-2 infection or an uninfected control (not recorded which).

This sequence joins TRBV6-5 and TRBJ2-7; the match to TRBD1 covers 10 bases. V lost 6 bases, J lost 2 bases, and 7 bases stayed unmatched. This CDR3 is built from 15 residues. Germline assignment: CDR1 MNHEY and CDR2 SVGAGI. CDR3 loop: CASRQRDRGAYEQYF. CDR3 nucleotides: TGTGCCAGCAGACAGCGGGACAGGGGAGCCTACGAGCAGTACTTC.

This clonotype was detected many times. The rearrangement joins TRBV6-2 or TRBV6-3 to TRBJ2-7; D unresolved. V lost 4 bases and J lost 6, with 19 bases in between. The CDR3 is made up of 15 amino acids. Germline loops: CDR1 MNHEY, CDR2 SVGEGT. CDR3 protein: CASSSHLSWTGEQYF. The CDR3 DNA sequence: TGTGCCAGCAGTTCCCACTTGTCTTGGACCGGCGAGCAGTACTTC.

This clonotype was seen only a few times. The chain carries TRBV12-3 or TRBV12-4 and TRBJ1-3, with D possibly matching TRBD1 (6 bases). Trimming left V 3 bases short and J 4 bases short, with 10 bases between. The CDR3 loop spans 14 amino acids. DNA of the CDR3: TGTGCCAGCAGTTTCGGGGGGGCAGGAAACACCATATATTTT. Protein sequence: CASSFGGAGNTIYF.

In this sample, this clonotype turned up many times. The CDR3 spells CAWTGTYEQYF. CDR3 sequence (DNA): TGTGCCTGGACAGGGACGTACGAGCAGTACTTC. The chain is built from TRBV30 and TRBJ2-7, with D perhaps TRBD1 or TRBD2 (5 bases each). V was shortened by 4 bases and J by 4 bases, with 8 bases between the two germline ends. This CDR3 contains 11 residues. Germline CDR1 and CDR2: GTSNPN and SVGIG (reference sequence).

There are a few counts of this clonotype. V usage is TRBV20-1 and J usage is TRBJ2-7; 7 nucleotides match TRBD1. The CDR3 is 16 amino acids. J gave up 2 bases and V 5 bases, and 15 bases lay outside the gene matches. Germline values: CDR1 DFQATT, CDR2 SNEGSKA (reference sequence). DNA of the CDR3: TGCAGTGCTGCATTTAGCGCCGGACAGGAGACCTACGAGCAGTACTTC. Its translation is CSAAFSAGQETYEQYF.

The CDR3 nucleotides are TGTGCCAGCAGCTTAGAGGCAGGCATTCTCGACGAGCAGTACTTC. Its protein product is CASSLEAGILDEQYF. V is TRBV11-2 and J is TRBJ2-7; D ambiguous. Trimming left V 0 bases short and J 5 bases short, with 14 bases between. The CDR3 is made up of 15 amino acids. Germline-derived CDR1 and CDR2 are SGHAT and FQNNGV.

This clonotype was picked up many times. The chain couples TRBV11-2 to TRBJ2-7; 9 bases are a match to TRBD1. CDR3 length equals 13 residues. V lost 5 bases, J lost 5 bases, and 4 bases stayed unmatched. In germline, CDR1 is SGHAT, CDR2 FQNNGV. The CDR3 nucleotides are TGTGCCAGCAGCACAGACAGGGGGGACGAGCAGTACTTC. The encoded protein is CASSTDRGDEQYF.

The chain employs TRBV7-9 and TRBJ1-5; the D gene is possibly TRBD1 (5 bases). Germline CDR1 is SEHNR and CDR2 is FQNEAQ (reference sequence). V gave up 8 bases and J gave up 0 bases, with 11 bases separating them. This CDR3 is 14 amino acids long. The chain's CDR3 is CASSPGDSNQPQHF. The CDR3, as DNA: TGTGCCAGCTCGCCGGGGGATAGCAATCAGCCCCAGCATTTT.

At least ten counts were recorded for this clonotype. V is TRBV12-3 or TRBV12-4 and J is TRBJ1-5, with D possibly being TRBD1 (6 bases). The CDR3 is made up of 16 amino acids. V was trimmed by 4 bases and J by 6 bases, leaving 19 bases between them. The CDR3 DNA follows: TGTGCCAGCAGTTCACAGGGAACCAACGGGCGTCAGCCCCAGCATTTT. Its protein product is CASSSQGTNGRQPQHF.

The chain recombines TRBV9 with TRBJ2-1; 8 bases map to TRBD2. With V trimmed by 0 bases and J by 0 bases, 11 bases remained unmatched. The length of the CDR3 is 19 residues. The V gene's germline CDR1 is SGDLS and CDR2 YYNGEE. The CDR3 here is CASSVAGASGLSSYNEQFF. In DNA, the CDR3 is TGTGCCAGCAGCGTAGCTGGGGCTAGCGGGCTGAGCTCCTACAATGAGCAGTTCTTC.

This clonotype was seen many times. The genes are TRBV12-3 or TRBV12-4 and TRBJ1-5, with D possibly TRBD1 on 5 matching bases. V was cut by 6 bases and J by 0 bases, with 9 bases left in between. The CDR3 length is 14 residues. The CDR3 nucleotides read TGTGCCAGCAGAGACAGTTATAGCAATCAGCCCCAGCATTTT. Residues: CASRDSYSNQPQHF.

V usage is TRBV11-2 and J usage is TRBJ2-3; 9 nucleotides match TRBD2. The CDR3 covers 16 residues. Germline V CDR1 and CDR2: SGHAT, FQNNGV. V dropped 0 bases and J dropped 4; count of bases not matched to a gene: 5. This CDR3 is CASSLEGLALADTQYF. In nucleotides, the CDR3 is TGTGCCAGCAGCTTAGAGGGACTAGCTTTAGCAGATACGCAGTATTTT.

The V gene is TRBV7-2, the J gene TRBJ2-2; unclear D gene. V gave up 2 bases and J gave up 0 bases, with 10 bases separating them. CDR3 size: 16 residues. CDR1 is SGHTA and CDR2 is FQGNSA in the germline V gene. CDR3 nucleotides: TGTGCCAGCAGCTTACAACTCCCCGCGAACACCGGGGAGCTGTTTTTT. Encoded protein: CASSLQLPANTGELFF. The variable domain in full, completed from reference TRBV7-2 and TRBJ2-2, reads GAGVSQSPSNKVTEKGKDVELRCDPISGHTALYWYRQSLGQGLEFLIYFQGNSAPDKSGLPSDRFSAERTGGSVSTLTIQRTQQEDSAVYLCASSLQLPANTGELFFGEGSRLTVL.

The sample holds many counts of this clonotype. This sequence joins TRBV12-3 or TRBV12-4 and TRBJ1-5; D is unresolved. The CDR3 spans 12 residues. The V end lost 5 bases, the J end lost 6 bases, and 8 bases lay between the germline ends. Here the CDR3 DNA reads TGTGCCAGCAGTCTCTCAATTCAGCCCCAGCATTTT. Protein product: CASSLSIQPQHF.

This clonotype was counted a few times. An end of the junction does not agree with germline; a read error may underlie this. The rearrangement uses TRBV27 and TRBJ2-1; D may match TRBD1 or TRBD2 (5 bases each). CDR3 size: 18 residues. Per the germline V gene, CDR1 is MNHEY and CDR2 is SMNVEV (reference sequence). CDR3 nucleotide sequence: TGTGCCAGCAGTTTCGTCACGGGGCTCCCACCGCGTTACATTGAGCAGTTCTTC. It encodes CASSFVTGLPPRYIEQFF.

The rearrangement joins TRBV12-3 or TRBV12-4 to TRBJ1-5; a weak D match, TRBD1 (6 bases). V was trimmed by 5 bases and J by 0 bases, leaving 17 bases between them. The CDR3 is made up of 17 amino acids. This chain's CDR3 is CASSPFNRAPSNQPQHF. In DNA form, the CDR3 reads TGTGCCAGCAGTCCCTTCAACAGGGCTCCTAGCAATCAGCCCCAGCATTTT.

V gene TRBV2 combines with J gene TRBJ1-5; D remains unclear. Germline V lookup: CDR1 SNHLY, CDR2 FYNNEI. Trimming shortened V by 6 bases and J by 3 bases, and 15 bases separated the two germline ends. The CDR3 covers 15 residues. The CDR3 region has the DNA TGTGCCAGCAGCCATGGGTCCGCAACCAATCAGCCCCAGCATTTT. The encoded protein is CASSHGSATNQPQHF.

This CDR3 reads CASTSALSYEQYF. DNA of the CDR3: TGTGCCAGCACGTCAGCCCTCTCCTACGAGCAGTACTTC. The chain has TRBV28 and TRBJ2-7; no definite D call. The CDR3 length is 13 residues. Germline CDR1 MDHEN, CDR2 SYDVKM. The ends were cut back, 7 bases at V and 0 bases at J, with 10 bases in the middle.

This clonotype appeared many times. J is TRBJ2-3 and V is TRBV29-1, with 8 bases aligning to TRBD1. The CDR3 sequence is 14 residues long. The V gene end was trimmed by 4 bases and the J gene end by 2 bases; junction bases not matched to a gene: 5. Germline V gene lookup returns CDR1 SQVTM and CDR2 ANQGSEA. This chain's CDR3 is CSVGQGPTTDTQYF. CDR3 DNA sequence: TGCAGCGTTGGACAGGGGCCCACCACAGATACGCAGTATTTT.

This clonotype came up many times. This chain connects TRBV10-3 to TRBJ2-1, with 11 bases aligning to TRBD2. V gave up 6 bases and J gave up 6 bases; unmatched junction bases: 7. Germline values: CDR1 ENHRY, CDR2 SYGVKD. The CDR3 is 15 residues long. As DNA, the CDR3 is TGTGCCATCAGATCCGGGACTAGCGGTAGCAATGAGCAGTTCTTC. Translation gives CAIRSGTSGSNEQFF.

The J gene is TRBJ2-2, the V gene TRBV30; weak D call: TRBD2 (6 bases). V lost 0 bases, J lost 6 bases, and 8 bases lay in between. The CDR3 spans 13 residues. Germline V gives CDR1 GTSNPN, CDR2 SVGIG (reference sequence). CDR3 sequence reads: CAWSVREAGELFF. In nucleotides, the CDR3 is TGTGCCTGGAGTGTGCGGGAAGCCGGGGAGCTGTTTTTT.

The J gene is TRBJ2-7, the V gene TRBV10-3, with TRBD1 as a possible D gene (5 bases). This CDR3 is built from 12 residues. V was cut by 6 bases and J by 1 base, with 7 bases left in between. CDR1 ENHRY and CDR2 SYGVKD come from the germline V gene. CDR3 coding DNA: TGTGCCATCAGGGGGCAATCCTACGAGCAGTACTTC. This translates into CAIRGQSYEQYF.

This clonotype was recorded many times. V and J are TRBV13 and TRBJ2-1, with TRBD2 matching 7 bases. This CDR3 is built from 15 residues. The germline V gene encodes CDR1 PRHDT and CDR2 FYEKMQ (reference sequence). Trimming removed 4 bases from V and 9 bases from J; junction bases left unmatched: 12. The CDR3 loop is CASSYRDYAGGEQFF. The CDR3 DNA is TGTGCCAGCAGCTACCGGGACTACGCGGGCGGTGAGCAGTTCTTC.